Listed below are T cell receptor beta chains from one sample, sequenced in a study of cytomegalovirus exposure and HLA in healthy donors. The repertoire was sequenced with immunoSEQ multiplex PCR; TCRdb's copy has only in-frame clones and lacks some. The sample has about 130,000 clones; 89% are singletons. Sequenced sample: PBMCs. These receptors were collected from a woman aged 18-30 years in good health and CMV-seronegative. CDR3s include the opening cysteine and the closing phenylalanine or tryptophan. A D gene is named only where the DNA matches it firmly. Clone size is given for some rows only: seen once, a few or many times, or a class if the clone is expanded.

v_call: TRBV11-2; j_call: TRBJ1-1; clone_size: .; d_call: .; cdr3_aa: CASSLDLAAPAFF; cdr3_nt: TGTGCCAGCAGCTTAGATCTCGCCGCGCCGGCTTTCTTT
v_call: TRBV13; j_call: TRBJ1-1; clone_size: few; d_call: .; cdr3_aa: CASSSLTVNTEAFF; cdr3_nt: TGTGCCAGCAGCTCGCTGACAGTTAACACTGAAGCTTTCTTT
v_call: TRBV7-9; j_call: TRBJ2-1; clone_size: .; d_call: TRBD1; cdr3_aa: CASSFRTGPYNEQFF; cdr3_nt: TGTGCCAGCAGCTTTAGGACAGGGCCCTACAATGAGCAGTTCTTC
v_call: TRBV7-8; j_call: TRBJ1-3; clone_size: .; d_call: TRBD1; cdr3_aa: CASSLEPRQGRSGNTIYF; cdr3_nt: TGTGCCAGCAGCCTAGAACCCCGACAGGGGAGATCTGGAAACACCATATATTTT
v_call: TRBV5-1; j_call: TRBJ2-7; clone_size: .; d_call: .; cdr3_aa: CASSLITRASSYEQYF; cdr3_nt: TGCGCCAGCAGCTTGATTACCAGGGCGAGCTCCTACGAGCAGTACTTC
v_call: TRBV2; j_call: TRBJ1-2; clone_size: .; d_call: .; cdr3_aa: CASSEAYQKIYGYTF; cdr3_nt: TGTGCCAGCAGTGAAGCATATCAGAAAATCTATGGCTACACCTTC
v_call: TRBV19; j_call: TRBJ2-1; clone_size: .; d_call: .; cdr3_aa: CASSIGQGFYNEQFF; cdr3_nt: TGTGCCAGTAGTATTGGCCAGGGATTCTACAATGAGCAGTTCTTC
v_call: TRBV5-1; j_call: TRBJ1-1; clone_size: .; d_call: TRBD1; cdr3_aa: CASSLVTGAWGTEAFF; cdr3_nt: TGCGCCAGCAGCTTGGTCACAGGGGCCTGGGGTACTGAAGCTTTCTTT
v_call: TRBV14; j_call: TRBJ2-7; clone_size: .; d_call: .; cdr3_aa: CASSQIQGYEQYF; cdr3_nt: TGTGCCAGCAGCCAAATTCAGGGGTACGAGCAGTACTTC
v_call: TRBV15; j_call: TRBJ2-7; clone_size: few; d_call: TRBD2; cdr3_aa: CATSRAKAGADEQYF; cdr3_nt: TGTGCCACCAGCAGAGCGAAGGCGGGAGCGGACGAGCAGTACTTC
v_call: TRBV10-3; j_call: TRBJ1-1; clone_size: .; d_call: TRBD1; cdr3_aa: CAISPSDRGTEAFF; cdr3_nt: TGTGCCATCAGTCCCTCGGACAGGGGCACTGAAGCTTTCTTT
v_call: TRBV19; j_call: TRBJ2-7; clone_size: once; d_call: TRBD1; cdr3_aa: CASGGTGGRTYEQYF; cdr3_nt: TGTGCCAGTGGGGGGACAGGGGGCAGGACCTACGAGCAGTACTTC
v_call: TRBV7-2; j_call: TRBJ1-5; clone_size: .; d_call: .; cdr3_aa: CASSLDWTHHQPQHF; cdr3_nt: TGTGCCAGCAGCTTAGATTGGACACACCATCAGCCCCAGCATTTT
v_call: TRBV27; j_call: TRBJ2-1; clone_size: .; d_call: .; cdr3_aa: CASTRRDVDNEQFF; cdr3_nt: TGTGCCAGCACCCGGAGGGACGTTGACAATGAGCAGTTCTTC
v_call: TRBV6-1; j_call: TRBJ1-1; clone_size: .; d_call: TRBD1; cdr3_aa: CASSEGGQTEAFF; cdr3_nt: TGTGCCAGCAGTGAAGGGGGACAGACGGAAGCTTTCTTT
v_call: TRBV6-5; j_call: TRBJ1-2; clone_size: .; d_call: TRBD1; cdr3_aa: CASSLGQGASGYTF; cdr3_nt: TGTGCCAGCAGTTTGGGACAGGGGGCGAGTGGCTACACCTTC
v_call: TRBV29-1; j_call: TRBJ2-1; clone_size: .; d_call: TRBD2; cdr3_aa: CSARTSGGNEQFF; cdr3_nt: TGCAGCGCTAGAACTAGCGGGGGCAATGAGCAGTTCTTC
v_call: TRBV2; j_call: TRBJ1-1; clone_size: .; d_call: TRBD1; cdr3_aa: CASSQQGARNTEAFF; cdr3_nt: TGTGCCAGCAGTCAACAGGGGGCTCGGAACACTGAAGCTTTCTTT
v_call: TRBV5-1; j_call: TRBJ2-1; clone_size: .; d_call: .; cdr3_aa: CASSLRLGNNEQFF; cdr3_nt: TGCGCCAGCAGCCTTCGGCTAGGAAACAATGAGCAGTTCTTC
v_call: TRBV7-2; j_call: TRBJ1-1; clone_size: .; d_call: TRBD1; cdr3_aa: CASSFRQGTEAFF; cdr3_nt: TGTGCCAGCAGCTTCAGACAGGGCACTGAAGCTTTCTTT
v_call: TRBV27; j_call: TRBJ2-5; clone_size: .; d_call: .; cdr3_aa: CASSLRGGVQETQYF; cdr3_nt: TGTGCCAGCAGTTTGCGGGGTGGGGTCCAAGAGACCCAGTACTTC
v_call: TRBV27; j_call: TRBJ2-7; clone_size: few; d_call: TRBD2; cdr3_aa: CASGLAGSFYEQYF; cdr3_nt: TGTGCCAGCGGACTAGCGGGGAGTTTCTACGAGCAGTACTTC
v_call: TRBV18; j_call: TRBJ1-6; clone_size: .; d_call: TRBD1; cdr3_aa: CASSPGTGLNSPLHF; cdr3_nt: TGTGCCAGCTCACCAGGGACAGGACTTAATTCACCCCTCCACTTT
v_call: TRBV7-9; j_call: TRBJ2-3; clone_size: .; d_call: TRBD2; cdr3_aa: CASSLATSGGNTQYF; cdr3_nt: TGTGCCAGCAGCTTAGCGACTAGCGGGGGAAATACGCAGTATTTT
v_call: TRBV7-8; j_call: TRBJ2-7; clone_size: .; d_call: TRBD1; cdr3_aa: CASSNTGTGSPDEQYF; cdr3_nt: TGTGCCAGCAGCAACACCGGGACAGGTTCCCCGGACGAGCAGTACTTC
v_call: TRBV29-1; j_call: TRBJ2-5; clone_size: .; d_call: .; cdr3_aa: CSGGTETQYF; cdr3_nt: TGCAGCGGCGGGACTGAGACCCAGTACTTC
v_call: TRBV19; j_call: TRBJ1-1; clone_size: .; d_call: .; cdr3_aa: CASSIRGNTEAFF; cdr3_nt: TGTGCCAGTAGTATCCGCGGGAACACTGAAGCTTTCTTT
v_call: TRBV28; j_call: TRBJ1-6; clone_size: .; d_call: TRBD1; cdr3_aa: CASYSGTGRSPLHF; cdr3_nt: TGTGCCAGCTACTCCGGGACAGGGCGTTCACCCCTCCACTTT
v_call: TRBV6-1; j_call: TRBJ1-5; clone_size: .; d_call: .; cdr3_aa: CASSDAMGGNQPQHF; cdr3_nt: TGTGCCAGCAGTGATGCTATGGGGGGTAATCAGCCCCAGCATTTT
v_call: TRBV6-1; j_call: TRBJ2-5; clone_size: .; d_call: TRBD2; cdr3_aa: CASSRSGEETQYF; cdr3_nt: TGTGCCAGCAGTCGTAGCGGGGAAGAGACCCAGTACTTC